This TCR beta chain was sequenced in a study of cytomegalovirus exposure and HLA in healthy donors. Use of 60 Vbeta and 13 Jbeta primers characterized the PCR. Sequencing was performed with immunoSEQ multiplex PCR; in TCRdb, only in-frame clones are kept and a portion is missing. The table records some 130,000 clones, around 60% of them present only once. Whole-study findings and limits: In vitro testing confirmed a few CMV-associated chains as specific for CMV antigens. Rarity marked most TCR sequences, yet some public TCRs occurred in many donors. Other equally common chains were less clonally expanded than HLA-associated TCR beta chains, a later analysis showed.

As regards this clone: Its antigen remains unknown.

Germline V lookup: CDR1 SQVTM, CDR2 ANQGSEA. CDR3 length: 13 amino acids. The V segment lost 7 bases and the J segment 4 bases; nucleotides outside the gene matches: 6. The sample comprised PBMCs. This chain links TRBV29-1 with TRBJ2-1; 8 nucleotides match TRBD2. This TCR derives from a man between 40 and 49 years old in good health and CMV-seropositive. The CDR3 DNA reads TGCAGCGGCCGGACTAGCATATACAATGAGCAGTTCTTC. This codes for CSGRTSIYNEQFF.